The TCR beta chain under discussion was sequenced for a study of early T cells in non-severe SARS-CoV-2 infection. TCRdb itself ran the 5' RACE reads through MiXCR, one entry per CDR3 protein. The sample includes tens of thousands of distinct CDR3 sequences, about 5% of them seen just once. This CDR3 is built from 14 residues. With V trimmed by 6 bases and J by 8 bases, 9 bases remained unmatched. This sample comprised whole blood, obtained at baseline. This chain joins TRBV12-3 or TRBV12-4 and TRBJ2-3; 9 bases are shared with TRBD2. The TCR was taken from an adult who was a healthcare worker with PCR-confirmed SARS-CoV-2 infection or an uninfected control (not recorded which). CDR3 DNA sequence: TGTGCCAGCAGCCTTAGCGGGAGACGGGGTACGCAGTATTTT. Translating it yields CASSLSGRRGTQYF.